One sample yielded the 10 T cell receptor beta chains listed below, sequenced in a study of identical twins. TCRdb recomputed calls from the 5' RACE reads with MiXCR, one row per CDR3 protein. Of some 250,000 distinct CDR3 sequences in the sample, roughly 7.1% were seen once. This same sample was also part of a study on T cells expressing NK-cell markers.

What was sequenced was CD8+ T cells sorted from blood. The source is a woman aged 18 to 35 in good health.

This clonotype was seen ten or more times. CDR3: CASSFSGGNTEAFF. The CDR3 DNA is TGTGCCAGCAGTTTCTCCGGCGGGAACACTGAAGCTTTCTTT. The chain joins TRBV27 to TRBJ1-1; no clear D. This CDR3 has 14 residues. Germline V lookup: CDR1 MNHEY, CDR2 SMNVEV (reference sequence). Trimming cost V 3 bases and J 1 base, with 9 bases left between them.

This clonotype appeared many times. The rearrangement joins TRBV25-1 to TRBJ2-1, with 9 bases aligning to TRBD1. The CDR3 sequence is 15 residues long. V gave up 6 bases and J gave up 9 bases; unmatched junction bases: 12. Per the germline V gene, CDR1 is MGHDK and CDR2 is SYGVNS. CDR3 in DNA: TGTGCCAGCAGAGACAGGGGGACGGGGGGCGGTGAGCAGTTCTTC. Amino acid sequence: CASRDRGTGGGEQFF. Filled out from reference TRBV25-1 and TRBJ2-1, the complete variable domain reads EADIYQTPRYLVIGTGKKITLECSQTMGHDKMYWYQQDPGMELHLIHYSYGVNSTEKGDLSSESTVSRIRTEHFPLTLESARPSHTSQYLCASRDRGTGGGEQFFGPGTRLTVL.

This clonotype was counted a few times. V and J are TRBV6-1 and TRBJ2-1; D uncertain. The CDR3 has 15 residues. Germline values: CDR1 MNHNS, CDR2 SASEGT. Trimming took 6 bases from V and 4 from J, leaving 16 bases between them. The CDR3 DNA follows: TGTGCCAGCAGCCCCGAGGACGGTAGATACAATGAGCAGTTCTTC. Protein: CASSPEDGRYNEQFF.

The V and J genes are TRBV30 and TRBJ2-3; 7 bases fit TRBD2. Germline CDR1 GTSNPN, CDR2 SVGIG (reference sequence). The CDR3 totals 14 residues. V was pared by 4 bases and J by 3 bases, with 7 bases of the junction left unmatched. CDR3 protein: CAWTHLSGTDTQYF. The CDR3, as DNA: TGTGCCTGGACCCATCTTAGCGGGACAGATACGCAGTATTTT.

This clonotype was seen ten or more times. In nucleotides, the CDR3 is TGCAGTGCTGACCGTTCTTCAGGGGACGTTGGCTACGAGCAGTACTTC. It translates to CSADRSSGDVGYEQYF. V is TRBV20-1 and J is TRBJ2-7, with D tentatively TRBD1 (6 bases). Germline assignment: CDR1 DFQATT and CDR2 SNEGSKA (reference sequence). This CDR3 spans 16 amino acids. The V and J ends lost 5 bases and 3 bases respectively, with 23 bases between them.

This clonotype has ten or more counts. The J gene is TRBJ2-3, the V gene TRBV12-3 or TRBV12-4; unclear D gene. Trimming shortened V by 8 bases and J by 4 bases, and 10 bases separated the two germline ends. The CDR3 is made up of 12 amino acids. CDR3 loop: CASGVDPDTQYF. The CDR3 DNA reads TGTGCCAGCGGCGTAGACCCAGATACGCAGTATTTT.

The chain has TRBV4-1 and TRBJ2-3; D gene unclear. Trimming cost V 0 bases and J 1 base, with 5 bases left between them. This CDR3 is built from 14 residues. Looked up from germline, CDR1 is MGHRA and CDR2 is YSYEKL. The CDR3 protein is CASSQDPGTDTQYF. For the CDR3, the DNA is TGCGCCAGCAGCCAAGATCCGGGCACAGATACGCAGTATTTT.

Of note for this clonotype: One junction end does not reproduce the germline sequence, and a read error may be involved. The rearrangement joins TRBV27 to TRBJ1-5, with TRBD1 as a possible D gene (6 bases). The germline gives CDR1 MNHEY, CDR2 SMNVEV (reference sequence). The CDR3 runs 13 residues. The CDR3 is CASSLTGGGDSSF. The CDR3 coding sequence is TGTGCCAGCTCGCTTACGGGGGGCGGTGACAGTAGTTTT.

The V call is TRBV2, the J call TRBJ1-5; 8 bases map to TRBD1. The V gene's germline CDR1 is SNHLY and CDR2 FYNNEI. Unmatched junction bases numbered 8, after V lost 6 bases and J lost 7 bases. CDR3 length equals 14 residues. Here the CDR3 reads CASSDRGSRQPQHF. The CDR3 DNA reads TGTGCCAGCAGCGACAGGGGCTCGCGACAGCCCCAGCATTTT. The variable domain in full, with the rest retrieved from reference TRBV2 and TRBJ1-5, is EPEVTQTPSHQVTQMGQEVILRCVPISNHLYFYWYRQILGQKVEFLVSFYNNEISEKSEIFDDQFSVERPDGSNFTLKIRSTKLEDSAMYFCASSDRGSRQPQHFGDGTRLSIL.

Only a few counts were recorded for this clonotype. The rearrangement links TRBV12-5 to TRBJ1-6; D gene ambiguous. Trimming stripped 1 base from V and 9 bases from J, with 7 bases between. Looked up from germline, CDR1 is LGHNT and CDR2 is FRNRAP. This CDR3 has 13 residues. The CDR3 bases are TGTGCTAGTGGTTTGGGCGGGTTTTCACCCCTCCACTTT. Translating gives CASGLGGFSPLHF.